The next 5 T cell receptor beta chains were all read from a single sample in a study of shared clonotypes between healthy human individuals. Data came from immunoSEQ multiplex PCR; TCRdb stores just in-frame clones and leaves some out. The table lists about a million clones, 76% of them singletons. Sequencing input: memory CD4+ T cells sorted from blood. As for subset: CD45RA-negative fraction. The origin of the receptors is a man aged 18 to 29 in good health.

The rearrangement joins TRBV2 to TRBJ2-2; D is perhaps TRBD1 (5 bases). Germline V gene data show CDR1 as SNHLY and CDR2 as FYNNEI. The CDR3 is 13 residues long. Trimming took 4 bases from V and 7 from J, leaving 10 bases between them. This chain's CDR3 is CASSAGWNGELFF. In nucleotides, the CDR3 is TGTGCCAGCAGTGCAGGGTGGAACGGGGAGCTGTTTTTT.

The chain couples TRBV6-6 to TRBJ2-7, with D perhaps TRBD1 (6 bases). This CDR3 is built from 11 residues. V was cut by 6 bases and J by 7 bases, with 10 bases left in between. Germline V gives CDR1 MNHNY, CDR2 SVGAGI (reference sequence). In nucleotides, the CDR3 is TGTGCCAGCAGGAAGGGGGAGGAGCAGTACTTC. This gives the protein CASRKGEEQYF.

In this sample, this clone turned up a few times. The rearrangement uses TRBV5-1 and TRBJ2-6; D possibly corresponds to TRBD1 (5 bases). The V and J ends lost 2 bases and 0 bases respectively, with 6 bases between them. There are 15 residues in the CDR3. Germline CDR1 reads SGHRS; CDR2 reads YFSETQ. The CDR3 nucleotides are TGCGCCAGCAGCTTTCAGGGCTCTGGGGCCAACGTCCTGACTTTC. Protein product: CASSFQGSGANVLTF. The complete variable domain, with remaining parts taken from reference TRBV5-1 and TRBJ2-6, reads KAGVTQTPRYLIKTRGQQVTLSCSPISGHRSVSWYQQTPGQGLQFLFEYFSETQRNKGNFPGRFSGRQFSNSRSEMNVSTLELGDSALYLCASSFQGSGANVLTFGAGSRLTVL.

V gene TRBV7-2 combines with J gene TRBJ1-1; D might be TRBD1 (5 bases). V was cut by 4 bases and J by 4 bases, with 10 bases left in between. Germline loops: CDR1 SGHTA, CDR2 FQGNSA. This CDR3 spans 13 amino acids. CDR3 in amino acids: CASSWSGATEAFF. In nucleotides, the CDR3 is TGTGCCAGCAGCTGGTCCGGGGCCACTGAAGCTTTCTTT.

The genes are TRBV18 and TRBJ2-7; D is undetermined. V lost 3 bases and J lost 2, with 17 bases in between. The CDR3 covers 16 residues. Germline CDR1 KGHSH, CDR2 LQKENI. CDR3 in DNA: TGTGCCAGCTCACCGGAACGGACGAAAAACCCCTACGAGCAGTACTTC. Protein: CASSPERTKNPYEQYF.